This is a list of T cell receptor beta chains from one sample in a study of identical twins. TCRdb processed the 5' RACE reads anew with MiXCR; each CDR3 protein has one entry. Among about 700,000 distinct CDR3 sequences listed, roughly 8% were seen once. These sequences were also reported in another study, on yellow fever vaccine responses in identical twins.

The specimen sequenced was PBMCs. The receptors were sampled from a woman between 18 and 29 years old in good health. The CDR3 runs from the conserved cysteine through the conserved F or W. Each record gives: D gene, V gene, CDR3 length, J gene, clone size, CDR3 DNA, CDR3 protein. The D gene is left open where the match is weak. Expanded clones are given a class, and other clones once, few, many or no size at all.

D: .
V: TRBV7-2
length: 16
J: TRBJ2-2
size: few
DNA: TGTGCCAGCAGCTTGACCCGACCGAGGGACACCGGGGAGCTGTTTTTT
CDR3: CASSLTRPRDTGELFF

D: .
V: TRBV13
length: 13
J: TRBJ2-7
size: few
DNA: TGTGCCAGCAGCTTGTTTGCCAGCTACGAGCAGTACTTC
CDR3: CASSLFASYEQYF

D: .
V: TRBV10-3
length: 13
J: TRBJ2-2
size: many
DNA: TGTGCCATCAGTGACCTGAGGACCGGGGAGCTGTTTTTT
CDR3: CAISDLRTGELFF

D: .
V: TRBV6-1
length: 15
J: TRBJ2-2
size: .
DNA: TGTGCCAGCAGCGCGCCCAGGGCGGCCGGCGGGGAGCTGTTTTTT
CDR3: CASSAPRAAGGELFF

D: .
V: TRBV12-3/TRBV12-4
length: 14
J: TRBJ2-1
size: many
DNA: TGTGCCAGCAGCCCCCAAGCGGGCTACAATGAGCAGTTCTTC
CDR3: CASSPQAGYNEQFF

D: .
V: TRBV12-3/TRBV12-4
length: 13
J: TRBJ1-2
size: .
DNA: TGTGCCAGCAGCCGCACAGGGAAAAGAGGCTACACCTTC
CDR3: CASSRTGKRGYTF

D: .
V: TRBV7-9
length: 17
J: TRBJ2-6
size: .
DNA: TGTGCCAGCAGCTTTCCTCAGGGGGGCCCTGGGGCCAACGTCCTGACTTTC
CDR3: CASSFPQGGPGANVLTF

D: .
V: TRBV3-1
length: 15
J: TRBJ1-2
size: .
DNA: TGTGCCAGCAGCCAATCAGGGGTCTATAACTATGGCTACACCTTC
CDR3: CASSQSGVYNYGYTF

D: TRBD2
V: TRBV12-3/TRBV12-4
length: 15
J: TRBJ2-7
size: .
DNA: TGTGCCAGCAGTCCCACAGCGGGAACGGGTTACGAGCAGTACTTC
CDR3: CASSPTAGTGYEQYF

D: .
V: TRBV6-6
length: 12
J: TRBJ1-3
size: many
DNA: TGTGCCAGCAGTGGGTCTGGAAACACCATATATTTT
CDR3: CASSGSGNTIYF

D: .
V: TRBV6-6
length: 13
J: TRBJ1-1
size: .
DNA: TGTGCCAGCAGTTACTCCGTGGACACTGAAGCTTTCTTT
CDR3: CASSYSVDTEAFF

D: .
V: TRBV4-1
length: 14
J: TRBJ2-7
size: .
DNA: TGCGCCAGCAGCCAAGTTCGACTGGGCTACGAGCAGTACTTC
CDR3: CASSQVRLGYEQYF

D: .
V: TRBV27
length: 15
J: TRBJ1-5
size: .
DNA: TGTGCCAGCAGTTTATCTCCCGGGGGGCGACAGCCCCAGCATTTT
CDR3: CASSLSPGGRQPQHF